The 18 T cell receptor beta chains presented below share a single source sample, sequenced in a study of T cells in Graves' hyperthyroidism and ophthalmopathy. Amplification of TCR beta CDR3 regions used RNA as the template. TCR CDR3 underwent first-round RT-PCR with the HTBI primer set. TCRdb re-analysed the multiplex PCR reads in MiXCR, keeping a single row per CDR3 protein. This sample carries 480,000 or so distinct CDR3 sequences, roughly an eighth of them seen once, and the ten largest clones take under 20%. The sample consisted of blood. The receptor source for this set is a woman younger than 35 with Graves' hyperthyroidism.

The chain couples TRBV27 to TRBJ1-2; D ambiguous. With 4 bases removed from V and 4 bases from J, the gap between germline ends came to 19 bases. Per germline, CDR1 MNHEY and CDR2 SMNVEV (reference sequence). The CDR3 spans 16 residues. DNA for the CDR3: TGTGCCAGCAGTTGGGATAATAGGGTACCTATCTATGGCTACACCTTC. Its protein is CASSWDNRVPIYGYTF.

This chain connects TRBV5-5 to TRBJ1-6; 9 bases line up with TRBD1. The germline V gene encodes CDR1 SGHKS and CDR2 YYEKEE (reference sequence). The CDR3 totals 14 residues. Trimming removed 3 bases from V and 9 bases from J; junction bases left unmatched: 4. CDR3 sequence: CASSYGTGTSPLHF. The CDR3 DNA reads TGTGCCAGCAGCTACGGGACAGGGACTTCACCCCTCCACTTT. Filled out from reference TRBV5-5 and TRBJ1-6, the complete variable domain reads DAGVTQSPTHLIKTRGQQVTLRCSPISGHKSVSWYQQVLGQGPQFIFQYYEKEERGRGNFPDRFSARQFPNYSSELNVNALLLGDSALYLCASSYGTGTSPLHFGNGTRLTVT.

The table lists this clonotype with many counts. V usage is TRBV12-3 or TRBV12-4 and J usage is TRBJ1-4; D unresolved. V gave up 6 bases and J gave up 7 bases, with 9 bases separating them. The CDR3 consists of 12 residues. CDR3 region: CASSPGREKLFF. The CDR3 coding sequence is TGTGCCAGCAGCCCTGGTCGTGAAAAACTGTTTTTT.

This clonotype was observed at least ten times. The chain couples TRBV7-6 to TRBJ1-2; no definite D call. V was clipped by 5 bases and J by 7 bases, with 17 bases between them. The length of the CDR3 is 14 residues. The germline V gene encodes CDR1 SGHVS and CDR2 FNYEAQ. The CDR3 nucleotides are TGTGCCAGCAGCCGTTCATCCCAGTCAGGTGGCTACACCTTC. It codes for CASSRSSQSGGYTF.

Only one count was recorded for this clonotype. The chain is built from TRBV25-1 and TRBJ1-6; 7 bases map to TRBD1. Per germline, CDR1 MGHDK and CDR2 SYGVNS. The J segment lost 12 bases and the V segment lost 9 bases, leaving 11 bases of the junction unmatched. This CDR3 region has 13 residues. Here the CDR3 reads CARQGQKLLPLHF. For the CDR3, the DNA is TGTGCCAGACAGGGACAGAAGCTTTTACCCCTCCACTTT.

In its sample, this clonotype was seen many times. This rearrangement joins TRBV11-2 to TRBJ2-7; 9 positions agree with TRBD2. Germline lookup yields CDR1 SGHAT and CDR2 FQNNGV. CDR3 length: 15 residues. V dropped 2 bases and J dropped 6; count of bases not matched to a gene: 8. CDR3 region: CASSLSGGRGSEQYV. The DNA of the CDR3 is TGTGCCAGCAGCTTATCAGGCGGGAGGGGATCCGAGCAGTACGTC.

The sample holds many counts of this clonotype. The V and J genes are TRBV5-8 and TRBJ2-1, with TRBD2 identical over 9 bases. The germline CDR1 and CDR2 sequences are SGHTS and YDEGEE. The CDR3 is made up of 15 amino acids. With V trimmed by 6 bases and J by 4 bases, 8 bases remained unmatched. Here the CDR3 DNA reads TGTGCCAGCACACTGGCGGGAGGGACTTACAATGAGCAGTTCTTC. Protein: CASTLAGGTYNEQFF.

V and J are TRBV24-1 and TRBJ1-2; D remains unclear. The CDR3 is made up of 11 amino acids. Trimming took off 3 bases at V and 8 bases at J, with 6 bases between the two ends. The germline V gene has CDR1 KGHDR and CDR2 SFDVKD. The CDR3 protein is CATSDREGYTF. The CDR3 DNA is TGTGCCACCAGTGATCGGGAGGGCTACACCTTC.

Ten or more counts support this clonotype. CDR3 bases: TGCGCCAGCAGCCAAACCTCCGGGACAGGGAGAGAAAAACTGTTTTTT. As protein: CASSQTSGTGREKLFF. This chain uses TRBV4-1 with TRBJ1-4, with 9 bases fitting TRBD1. The CDR3 spans 16 residues. CDR1 MGHRA and CDR2 YSYEKL come from the germline V gene. Trimming removed 2 bases from V and 8 bases from J; junction bases left unmatched: 9.

In its sample, this clonotype was seen many times. The V gene is TRBV7-9, the J gene TRBJ2-2, with 11 bases matching TRBD2. Losses at the gene ends were 5 bases for V and 5 bases for J; bases not matched to a gene: 7. The CDR3 consists of 16 residues. Germline V CDR1 and CDR2: SEHNR, FQNEAQ (reference sequence). CDR3 in DNA: TGTGCCAGCAGCCCCTCTAGCGGGAGGATTACCGGGGAGCTGTTTTTT. It translates to CASSPSSGRITGELFF.

This clonotype was found many times. This chain joins TRBV7-2 and TRBJ2-1; unclear D gene. V gave up 5 bases and J gave up 4 bases, with 15 bases separating them. The CDR3 has 15 amino acids. The germline gives CDR1 SGHTA, CDR2 FQGNSA. The CDR3 DNA sequence: TGTGCCAGCAGCCAAGGCGGCTTTCCATACAATGAGCAGTTCTTC. Residues: CASSQGGFPYNEQFF.

This clonotype was counted ten times or more. This chain links TRBV5-1 with TRBJ2-3; 8 nucleotides line up with TRBD2. The CDR3 runs 16 residues. The germline gives CDR1 SGHRS, CDR2 YFSETQ. Trimming cost V 0 bases and J 4 bases; bases outside gene matches: 7. The CDR3 DNA is TGCGCCAGCAGCTTGGAGGGTAGCGGGAACCCAGATACGCAGTATTTT. Translated: CASSLEGSGNPDTQYF.

This clonotype was picked up one time. The genes are TRBV4-1 and TRBJ2-1; D not resolved. The CDR3 runs to 13 residues. V was clipped by 2 bases and J by 0 bases, with 2 bases between them. The germline gives CDR1 MGHRA, CDR2 YSYEKL. CDR3 in amino acids: CASSQNSYNEQFF. In DNA form, the CDR3 reads TGCGCCAGCAGCCAAAACTCCTACAATGAGCAGTTCTTC.

This clonotype was counted between two and nine times. The chain recombines TRBV5-1 with TRBJ2-7, with TRBD1 matching 9 bases. Germline values: CDR1 SGHRS, CDR2 YFSETQ. The CDR3 totals 14 residues. J lost 6 bases, V lost 1 base, and 5 bases had no gene match. CDR3 bases: TGCGCCAGCAGCTTGCCACAGGGGGCTGGCGAGCAGTACTTC. Its protein product is CASSLPQGAGEQYF.

In this sample, this clonotype turned up many times. This chain uses TRBV27 with TRBJ2-1; D unclear. V lost 6 bases and J 0 bases, leaving 21 bases between the germline ends. Germline assignment: CDR1 MNHEY and CDR2 SMNVEV (reference sequence). The CDR3 is 18 amino acids. For the CDR3, the DNA is TGTGCCAGCAGCCATCAAAAATCCTTACTATTCTCCTACAATGAGCAGTTCTTC. As protein: CASSHQKSLLFSYNEQFF.

This clonotype has at least ten counts. V and J are TRBV5-1 and TRBJ2-1, with 7 bases fitting TRBD2. V lost 3 bases, J lost 6 bases, and 12 bases stayed unmatched. Per the germline V gene, CDR1 is SGHRS and CDR2 is YFSETQ. The CDR3 contains 16 residues. CDR3: CASSWGGKGTVNEQFF. As DNA, the CDR3 is TGCGCCAGCAGCTGGGGGGGTAAAGGCACTGTCAATGAGCAGTTCTTC.

This clonotype was detected many times. This chain uses TRBV9 with TRBJ2-7, with D possibly being TRBD1 (6 bases). CDR3 length: 13 residues. Trimming cost V 3 bases and J 3 bases, with 10 bases left between them. Per the germline V gene, CDR1 is SGDLS and CDR2 is YYNGEE. CDR3 residues: CASSADSYYEQYF. DNA of the CDR3: TGTGCCAGCAGCGCGGACAGTTACTACGAGCAGTACTTC.

The rearrangement uses TRBV10-2 and TRBJ2-1, with TRBD2 matching over 8 bases. Looked up from germline, CDR1 is WSHSY and CDR2 is SAAADI. The V segment lost 3 bases and the J segment 8 bases; nucleotides outside the gene matches: 9. The length of the CDR3 is 15 residues. The CDR3 loop is CASSERAGVWDEQFF. DNA of the CDR3: TGCGCCAGCAGTGAAAGAGCGGGAGTTTGGGATGAGCAGTTCTTC.